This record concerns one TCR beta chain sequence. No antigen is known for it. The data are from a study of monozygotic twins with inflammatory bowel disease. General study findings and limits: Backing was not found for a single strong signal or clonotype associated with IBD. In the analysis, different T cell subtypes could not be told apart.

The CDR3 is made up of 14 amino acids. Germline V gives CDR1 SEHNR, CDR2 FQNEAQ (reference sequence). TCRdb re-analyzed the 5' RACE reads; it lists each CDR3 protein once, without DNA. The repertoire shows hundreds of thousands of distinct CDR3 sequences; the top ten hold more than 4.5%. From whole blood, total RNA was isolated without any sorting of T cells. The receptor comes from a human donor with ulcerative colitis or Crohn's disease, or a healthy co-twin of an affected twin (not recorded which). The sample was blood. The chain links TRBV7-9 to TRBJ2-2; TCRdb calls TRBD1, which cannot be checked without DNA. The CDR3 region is CASSSQGVSGELFF. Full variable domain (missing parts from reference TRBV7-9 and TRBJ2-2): DTGVSQNPRHKITKRGQNVTFRCDPISEHNRLYWYRQTLGQGPEFLTYFQNEAQLEKSRLLSDRFSAERPKGSFSTLEIQRTEQGDSAMYLCASSSQGVSGELFFGEGSRLTVL.